The T cell receptor (beta chain) under discussion was sequenced for a study of T cells in tumors after PD-1 blockade. Background on the study: No patient had prior checkpoint blockade, systemic immunosuppression, or radiotherapy within 4 weeks. A subset received ongoing vismodegib 150 mg daily alongside anti-PD-1 therapy. Peripheral blood samples averaged 36,536 unique clonotypes and roughly 110,000 templates.

Template: tumor biopsy or peripheral blood genomic DNA, 616-6,004 ng per sample. Germline V lookup: CDR1 SGHVS, CDR2 FNYEAQ. The CDR3 runs to 14 residues. V lost 5 bases and J 5 bases, leaving 15 bases between the germline ends. Clones were read by immunoSEQ multiplex PCR, and TCRdb kept only the in-frame ones, dropping some. The sample has 35,000 or so clones; over 75% are singletons. Sample: PBMCs, taken before anti-PD-1 treatment. The source of this sequence is a human donor with basal cell carcinoma. The chain joins TRBV7-6 to TRBJ2-5; a possible D gene is TRBD2 (6 bases). The CDR3 nucleotides read TGTGCCAGCAGCCCCTCCCTAGCGATGGAGACCCAGTACTTC. It codes for CASSPSLAMETQYF. Variable domain in full (rest from reference TRBV7-6 and TRBJ2-5): GAGVSQSPRYKVTKRGQDVALRCDPISGHVSLYWYRQALGQGPEFLTYFNYEAQQDKSGLPNDRFSAERPEGSISTLTIQRTEQRDSAMYRCASSPSLAMETQYFGPGTRLLVL.